A single sample is the source of the 27 T cell receptor beta chains below, sequenced in a study of technical replicates of blood from several donors. Method: immunoSEQ multiplex PCR; TCRdb's copy keeps in-frame clones and lacks some. The profile shows some 49,000 clones, roughly 92% of them singletons. The specimen sequenced was PBMCs. The receptors shown here come from a human donor in good health. Some clones in this sample may be carry-over from other donors' samples.

The chain carries TRBV18 and TRBJ1-5; D gene uncertain. V lost 6 bases and J 4 bases, leaving 10 bases between the germline ends. Germline V gene data show CDR1 as KGHSH and CDR2 as LQKENI. The CDR3 has 13 amino acids. CDR3 sequence: CASSFMRNQPQHF. The DNA of the CDR3 is TGTGCCAGCTCCTTTATGAGGAATCAGCCCCAGCATTTT.

The V gene is TRBV7-3, the J gene TRBJ2-1; D is perhaps TRBD2 (5 bases). This CDR3 is built from 16 residues. V was pared by 5 bases and J by 1 base, with 15 bases between. Germline V gives CDR1 SGHTA, CDR2 FQGTGA. The CDR3 region is CASSPRASGSYNEQFF. The DNA for the CDR3 is TGTGCCAGCAGCCCCCGCGCAAGCGGTTCCTACAATGAGCAGTTCTTC.

The J gene is TRBJ1-1, the V gene TRBV7-3; 7 positions match TRBD1. The CDR3 runs to 15 residues. Germline values: CDR1 SGHTA, CDR2 FQGTGA. Losses at the gene ends were 1 base for V and 3 bases for J; bases not matched to a gene: 5. The CDR3 bases are TGTGCCAGCAGCTTAAGTGGGACAGTCGACACTGAAGCTTTCTTT. As protein: CASSLSGTVDTEAFF.

The J gene is TRBJ2-1, the V gene TRBV12-5; 8 bases are a match to TRBD1. Losses at the gene ends were 6 bases for V and 5 bases for J; bases not matched to a gene: 12. The CDR3 length is 16 residues. Germline V gene lookup returns CDR1 LGHNT and CDR2 FRNRAP. The CDR3 loop is CASGSARGQNNNEQFF. The CDR3 region has the DNA TGTGCTAGTGGATCGGCCAGGGGGCAGAATAACAATGAGCAGTTCTTC.

The rearrangement joins TRBV4-3 to TRBJ1-4; a weak D match, TRBD1 (5 bases). Trimming pared 0 bases from V and 4 bases from J, leaving 9 bases between. The length of the CDR3 is 15 residues. Germline V gene lookup returns CDR1 LGHNA and CDR2 YSLEER. As DNA, the CDR3 is TGCGCCAGCAGCCAAGATGCAGGGAATAATGAAAAACTGTTTTTT. It encodes CASSQDAGNNEKLFF.

CDR3 amino acids: CASRGRGQQFNYGYTF. In nucleotides, the CDR3 is TGTGCCAGCAGGGGGCGGGGGCAACAATTTAACTATGGCTACACCTTC. The chain recombines TRBV27 with TRBJ1-2, with a weak D call TRBD1 (6 bases). This CDR3 has 16 residues. Trimming shortened V by 6 bases and J by 1 base, and 18 bases separated the two germline ends. Germline V lookup: CDR1 MNHEY, CDR2 SMNVEV (reference sequence).

A single count supports this clone. The chain is built from TRBV4-1 and TRBJ2-5, with TRBD2 matching over 8 bases. CDR1 MGHRA and CDR2 YSYEKL come from the germline V gene. This CDR3 region has 13 residues. V lost 4 bases and J lost 5; bases outside the gene matches: 3. CDR3 region: CASSLEREETQYF. The CDR3 bases are TGCGCCAGCAGCCTCGAGCGGGAGGAGACCCAGTACTTC.

The V call is TRBV25-1, the J call TRBJ1-3, with D uncertain. V lost 1 base and J 4 bases, leaving 8 bases between the germline ends. CDR1 MGHDK and CDR2 SYGVNS come from the germline V gene. The CDR3 has 14 amino acids. Here the CDR3 reads CASSESVSGNTIYF. In DNA form, the CDR3 reads TGTGCCAGCAGTGAATCAGTGTCAGGAAACACCATATATTTT.

This clone has a handful of counts. The chain employs TRBV4-1 and TRBJ1-3; D not resolved. CDR1 is MGHRA, CDR2 YSYEKL, per germline. The V and J ends lost 2 bases and 9 bases respectively, with 8 bases between them. This CDR3 has 12 amino acids. DNA for the CDR3: TGCGCCAGCAGCCAAAATCTAGGCACCATATATTTT. Protein: CASSQNLGTIYF.

The table lists this clone with a count of one. The V call is TRBV7-9, the J call TRBJ1-1; D not resolved. Trimming removed 2 bases from V and 4 bases from J, with 2 bases in between. The CDR3 has 11 residues. The germline CDR1 and CDR2 sequences are SEHNR and FQNEAQ (reference sequence). The CDR3 DNA is TGTGCCAGCAGCTTACTCACTGAAGCTTTCTTT. Protein sequence: CASSLLTEAFF. The variable domain in full, with the rest retrieved from reference TRBV7-9 and TRBJ1-1, is DTGVSQNPRHKITKRGQNVTFRCDPISEHNRLYWYRQTLGQGPEFLTYFQNEAQLEKSRLLSDRFSAERPKGSFSTLEIQRTEQGDSAMYLCASSLLTEAFFGQGTRLTVV.

The J gene is TRBJ2-6, the V gene TRBV7-2; D remains unclear. The CDR3 runs to 15 residues. Germline V gene sequence: CDR1 SGHTA, CDR2 FQGNSA. The V end lost 5 bases, the J end lost 4 bases, and 12 bases lay between the germline ends. The CDR3 DNA reads as TGTGCCAGCAGCCCCTTTCCCCGGGGGGCCAACGTCCTGACTTTC. Amino acid sequence: CASSPFPRGANVLTF.

The sample holds one count of this clone. The chain uses TRBV6-5 and TRBJ1-4; D is possibly TRBD1 (6 bases). The CDR3 length is 12 residues. Per germline, CDR1 MNHEY and CDR2 SVGAGI. Trimming stripped 5 bases from V and 10 bases from J, with 11 bases between. CDR3 nucleotides: TGTGCCAGCAGTCCCAGGGGTGTAAAACTGTTTTTT. Translated: CASSPRGVKLFF.

CDR3 sequence reads: CASSDDRDNTNTEAFF. CDR3 DNA sequence: TGTGCCAGCAGTGACGACAGGGACAACACGAACACTGAAGCTTTCTTT. This chain connects TRBV6-1 to TRBJ1-1; 7 bases map to TRBD1. V was pared by 3 bases and J by 1 base, with 8 bases of the junction left unmatched. This CDR3 is built from 16 residues. CDR1 is MNHNS, CDR2 SASEGT, per germline.

The V gene is TRBV7-8, the J gene TRBJ2-7; 8 bases line up with TRBD1. The CDR3 totals 17 residues. Germline CDR1 reads SGHVS; CDR2 reads FQNEAQ. V lost 3 bases to trimming and J lost 3 bases; unmatched junction nucleotides: 13. The CDR3 DNA sequence: TGTGCCAGCAGCTTGGTCACAGGGGGTAGTGTAGGCTACGAGCAGTACTTC. Translated, it gives CASSLVTGGSVGYEQYF.

The chain employs TRBV7-3 and TRBJ2-3; D unclear. The V end lost 4 bases, the J end lost 0 bases, and 8 bases lay between the germline ends. Germline CDR1 and CDR2: SGHTA and FQGTGA. The CDR3 has 14 residues. CDR3 protein: CASSSGPSTDTQYF. The CDR3 DNA is TGTGCCAGCAGCTCCGGTCCTAGCACAGATACGCAGTATTTT.

V and J are TRBV30 and TRBJ2-7; D not resolved. Germline CDR1 GTSNPN, CDR2 SVGIG (reference sequence). The CDR3 totals 11 residues. The ends were cut back, 2 bases at V and 4 bases at J, with 6 bases in the middle. Written as DNA, the CDR3 is TGTGCCTGGAGTCCCCGTTACGAGCAGTACTTC. Translating gives CAWSPRYEQYF.

The V call is TRBV11-2, the J call TRBJ2-7; 13 bases agree with TRBD2. The CDR3 totals 15 residues. V dropped 5 bases and J dropped 1; count of bases not matched to a gene: 2. Per the germline V gene, CDR1 is SGHAT and CDR2 is FQNNGV. The CDR3 DNA reads TGTGCCAGCAGCCCGGGACTAGCGGGGTCCTACGAGCAGTACTTC. Protein: CASSPGLAGSYEQYF.

V and J are TRBV15 and TRBJ1-5; D is undetermined. The germline V gene has CDR1 LNHNV and CDR2 YYDKDF (reference sequence). The CDR3 contains 12 residues. V lost 1 base to trimming and J lost 6 bases, with 4 bases between them. The CDR3 coding sequence is TGTGCCACCAGCAGAGTAGCTCAGCCCCAGCATTTT. Translation gives CATSRVAQPQHF.

This clone was recorded only once. The chain links TRBV9 to TRBJ2-1; 9 bases are a match to TRBD2. Trimming cost V 0 bases and J 4 bases; bases outside gene matches: 2. This CDR3 region has 15 residues. CDR1 is SGDLS and CDR2 is YYNGEE in the germline V gene. CDR3 DNA sequence: TGTGCCAGCAGCGTAGGACTAGCGGAGTACAATGAGCAGTTCTTC. Residues: CASSVGLAEYNEQFF.

As to this clone: An end of the junction does not agree with germline; a read error may underlie this. This chain joins TRBV20-1 and TRBJ1-2; D not resolved. This CDR3 is built from 11 residues. Germline V gene lookup returns CDR1 DFQATT and CDR2 SNEGSKA (reference sequence). CDR3 sequence reads: CSARISYRDSF. The CDR3 DNA reads as TGCAGTGCTAGGATCTCTTACCGGGATAGCTTC.

J is TRBJ1-2 and V is TRBV4-1; 9 bases match TRBD1. The CDR3 loop spans 18 amino acids. The germline V gene has CDR1 MGHRA and CDR2 YSYEKL. V trimming: 4 bases; J trimming: 4 bases; junction bases outside the gene matches: 16. CDR3 loop: CASSRVPGQGRTSYGYTF. In nucleotides, the CDR3 is TGCGCCAGCAGCCGCGTCCCGGGACAGGGAAGAACCTCCTATGGCTACACCTTC.

The chain couples TRBV29-1 to TRBJ2-2; D uncertain. V lost 2 bases and J lost 1, with 5 bases in between. Looked up from germline, CDR1 is SQVTM and CDR2 is ANQGSEA. CDR3 length: 13 amino acids. The CDR3 DNA follows: TGCAGCGTTGAAATACAGAACACCGGGGAGCTGTTTTTT. Translated, it gives CSVEIQNTGELFF.

The V and J genes are TRBV7-6 and TRBJ2-5; 8 nucleotides align to TRBD2. CDR1 is SGHVS and CDR2 is FNYEAQ in the germline V gene. The V segment lost 2 bases and the J segment 1 base; nucleotides outside the gene matches: 18. There are 20 residues in the CDR3. The CDR3 reads CASSLWASEGVREGQETQYF. The CDR3 region has the DNA TGTGCCAGCAGCTTATGGGCGAGTGAGGGAGTCCGGGAGGGCCAAGAGACCCAGTACTTC.

The gene calls are TRBV5-1 and TRBJ2-2; TRBD2 agrees at 10 bases. CDR3 length equals 17 residues. V was pared by 0 bases and J by 2 bases, with 4 bases of the junction left unmatched. From germline, CDR1 is SGHRS and CDR2 YFSETQ. CDR3 amino acids: CASSLGTSGKNTGELFF. The DNA for the CDR3 is TGCGCCAGCAGCTTGGGGACTAGCGGAAAAAACACCGGGGAGCTGTTTTTT.

The chain combines TRBV5-4 with TRBJ2-3; 7 bases map to TRBD2. Unmatched junction bases numbered 10, after V lost 0 bases and J lost 6 bases. CDR1 is SGHNT, CDR2 YYREEE, per germline (reference sequence). The CDR3 sequence is 16 residues long. CDR3 DNA sequence: TGTGCCAGCAGCTTGGTAAGCGGGATCCGGGCGGATACGCAGTATTTT. It encodes CASSLVSGIRADTQYF.

This clone has just one count. The chain carries TRBV2 and TRBJ1-2, with D possibly TRBD1 on 6 matching bases. Germline V gives CDR1 SNHLY, CDR2 FYNNEI. The CDR3 is 18 amino acids. V gave up 1 base and J gave up 5 bases, with 23 bases separating them. CDR3 sequence (DNA): TGTGCCAGCAGTGAAGACAGGGTATTTTCGGCAACTGGATATGGCTACACCTTC. Translation gives CASSEDRVFSATGYGYTF.

The J gene is TRBJ2-4, the V gene TRBV30; D is perhaps TRBD1 (5 bases). Trimming cost V 3 bases and J 0 bases, with 12 bases left between them. The V gene's germline CDR1 is GTSNPN and CDR2 SVGIG (reference sequence). The CDR3 runs to 15 residues. The CDR3 nucleotides are TGTGCCTGGAGCGGAGCGACAGTAGCCAAAAACATTCAGTACTTC. Its protein is CAWSGATVAKNIQYF.